The 18 T cell receptor beta chains reported below all come from one sample, sequenced in a study of blood T cell repertoires in COVID-19. The protocol was immunoSEQ multiplex PCR, while the TCRdb copy is restricted to in-frame clones and leaves out a portion. The sample holds over 250,000 clones, about 85% seen once. Sequencing was carried out using peripheral blood. Receptors were obtained from a human donor in a cohort sampled during active COVID-19.

The chain employs TRBV19 and TRBJ2-5; 14 nucleotides match TRBD2. The V gene's germline CDR1 is LNHDA and CDR2 SQIVND (reference sequence). The CDR3 has 17 amino acids. The J segment lost 5 bases and the V segment lost 9 bases, leaving 14 bases of the junction unmatched. CDR3 nucleotide sequence: TGTGCCAGCGCCTCTCCGGGACTAGCGGGAGTAGGGGAGACCCAGTACTTC. Residues: CASASPGLAGVGETQYF.

This sequence joins TRBV13 and TRBJ2-1; 11 nucleotides match TRBD2. The CDR3 is 15 residues long. Germline CDR1 and CDR2: PRHDT and FYEKMQ (reference sequence). The ends lost 1 base at V and 4 bases at J; junction bases unmatched: 0. CDR3 region: CASSLVAGGYNEQFF. CDR3 in DNA: TGTGCCAGCAGCTTAGTAGCGGGAGGGTACAATGAGCAGTTCTTC. Together with reference TRBV13 and TRBJ2-1, the CDR3 gives the full variable domain: AAGVIQSPRHLIKEKRETATLKCYPIPRHDTVYWYQQGPGQDPQFLISFYEKMQSDKGSIPDRFSAQQFSDYHSELNMSSLELGDSALYFCASSLVAGGYNEQFFGPGTRLTVL.

This clone was recorded a few times. The chain recombines TRBV7-6 with TRBJ2-3, with 7 nucleotides matching TRBD1. This CDR3 spans 16 amino acids. The J segment lost 0 bases and the V segment lost 1 base, leaving 4 bases of the junction unmatched. Germline CDR1 reads SGHVS; CDR2 reads FNYEAQ. The CDR3 here is CASSLGPGQSTDTQYF. In nucleotides, the CDR3 is TGTGCCAGCAGCTTAGGGCCGGGACAGAGCACAGATACGCAGTATTTT.

Here the CDR3 reads CASSLEGVRADTQYF. The CDR3 DNA reads TGCGCCAGCAGCTTGGAGGGAGTACGTGCAGATACGCAGTATTTT. The chain has TRBV5-1 and TRBJ2-3, with a weak D call TRBD2 (5 bases). Germline CDR1 and CDR2: SGHRS and YFSETQ. The CDR3 is made up of 15 amino acids. Trimming stripped 0 bases from V and 4 bases from J, with 12 bases between.

The chain couples TRBV7-2 to TRBJ2-3; TRBD2 matches 11 bases. CDR3 size: 16 residues. Germline V gene lookup returns CDR1 SGHTA and CDR2 FQGNSA. J lost 3 bases, V lost 3 bases, and 5 bases had no gene match. CDR3 DNA sequence: TGTGCCAGCAGCTTTAGCGGGAGGGCGGTGACAGATACGCAGTATTTT. Protein sequence: CASSFSGRAVTDTQYF. The entire variable domain, with the rest obtained from reference TRBV7-2 and TRBJ2-3, is as follows: GAGVSQSPSNKVTEKGKDVELRCDPISGHTALYWYRQSLGQGLEFLIYFQGNSAPDKSGLPSDRFSAERTGGSVSTLTIQRTQQEDSAVYLCASSFSGRAVTDTQYFGPGTRLTVL.

In its sample, this clone was seen once. CDR3 residues: CASSPRMGGWEQFF. CDR3 nucleotides: TGTGCCAGCAGTCCCCGGATGGGCGGGTGGGAGCAGTTCTTC. The chain uses TRBV2 and TRBJ2-1, with D maybe TRBD2 (5 bases). The germline gives CDR1 SNHLY, CDR2 FYNNEI. The CDR3 runs to 14 residues. Trimming left V 5 bases short and J 10 bases short, with 18 bases between.

This rearrangement joins TRBV3-1 (or the pseudogene TRBV3-2) to TRBJ2-7; D is possibly TRBD1 (6 bases). This CDR3 comprises 14 residues. Trimming stripped 0 bases from V and 2 bases from J, with 8 bases between. From germline, CDR1 is LGHDT and CDR2 YNNKEL (reference sequence). CDR3 DNA sequence: TGTGCCAGCAGCCAAGACAGGGGTCCCTACGAGCAGTACTTC. As protein: CASSQDRGPYEQYF.

The chain is built from TRBV7-2 and TRBJ1-5; weak D call: TRBD1 (6 bases). V lost 6 bases, J lost 3 bases, and 9 bases lay in between. Looked up from germline, CDR1 is SGHTA and CDR2 is FQGNSA. This CDR3 is built from 13 residues. For the CDR3, the DNA is TGTGCCAGCAGTCGGGACACCAATCAGCCCCAGCATTTT. As protein: CASSRDTNQPQHF. The whole variable domain, remainder taken from reference TRBV7-2 and TRBJ1-5, is GAGVSQSPSNKVTEKGKDVELRCDPISGHTALYWYRQSLGQGLEFLIYFQGNSAPDKSGLPSDRFSAERTGGSVSTLTIQRTQQEDSAVYLCASSRDTNQPQHFGDGTRLSIL.

Turning to this clone: At the DNA level, this CDR3 is encoded by other sequences in the same sample as well. This chain joins TRBV19 and TRBJ1-4, with 10 bases fitting TRBD1. CDR1 and CDR2 (germline): LNHDA, SQIVND (reference sequence). The junction had 1 base not matched to a gene; V was cut back by 1 base and J by 8 bases. The CDR3 has 14 residues. CDR3 bases: TGTGCCAGTAGTATAGGACAGGGGGCCGAAAAACTGTTTTTT. The encoded protein is CASSIGQGAEKLFF. Complete variable domain (other parts from reference TRBV19 and TRBJ1-4): DGGITQSPKYLFRKEGQNVTLSCEQNLNHDAMYWYRQDPGQGLRLIYYSQIVNDFQKGDIAEGYSVSREKKESFPLTVTSAQKNPTAFYLCASSIGQGAEKLFFGSGTQLSVL.

Only one count was recorded for this clone. CDR3 sequence reads: CASSLLQGGTEAFF. The CDR3, as DNA: TGTGCCAGCAGTTTATTACAGGGGGGCACTGAAGCTTTCTTT. The V and J genes are TRBV27 and TRBJ1-1, with TRBD1 identical over 8 bases. This CDR3 contains 14 residues. The germline gives CDR1 MNHEY, CDR2 SMNVEV (reference sequence). Losses at the gene ends were 1 base for V and 4 bases for J; bases not matched to a gene: 2.

The chain couples TRBV5-1 to TRBJ2-3; 10 bases match TRBD2. This CDR3 is built from 16 residues. The junction had 11 bases not matched to a gene; V was cut back by 4 bases and J by 6 bases. The germline CDR1 and CDR2 sequences are SGHRS and YFSETQ. The CDR3 DNA is TGCGCCAGCAGCCAGGGACTAGCGCCGCCAGGCGATACGCAGTATTTT. It encodes CASSQGLAPPGDTQYF.

J is TRBJ2-1 and V is TRBV27, with 14 nucleotides matching TRBD2. In germline, CDR1 is MNHEY, CDR2 SMNVEV (reference sequence). CDR3 length: 16 amino acids. The V and J ends lost 5 bases and 4 bases, in that order; junction bases with no gene match: 4. CDR3: CASSKRLAGGYNEQFF. CDR3 bases: TGTGCCAGCAGTAAACGACTAGCGGGAGGGTACAATGAGCAGTTCTTC.

V usage is TRBV28 and J usage is TRBJ2-1; 8 bases align to TRBD2. Germline CDR1 and CDR2: MDHEN and SYDVKM. The ends lost 10 bases at V and 7 bases at J; junction bases unmatched: 9. The CDR3 spans 13 residues. CDR3: CANGGAGGNEQFF. In DNA, the CDR3 is TGTGCCAACGGGGGGGCAGGCGGAAATGAGCAGTTCTTC. Together with reference TRBV28 and TRBJ2-1, the CDR3 gives the full variable domain: DVKVTQSSRYLVKRTGEKVFLECVQDMDHENMFWYRQDPGLGLRLIYFSYDVKMKEKGDIPEGYSVSREKKERFSLILESASTNQTSMYLCANGGAGGNEQFFGPGTRLTVL.

The chain recombines TRBV7-9 with TRBJ2-7; D might be TRBD1 (5 bases). This CDR3 region has 13 residues. Trimming stripped 0 bases from V and 6 bases from J, with 9 bases between. CDR1 is SEHNR, CDR2 FQNEAQ, per germline (reference sequence). CDR3 in amino acids: CASSLAPGFEQYF. DNA for the CDR3: TGTGCCAGCAGCTTAGCGCCAGGGTTCGAGCAGTACTTC.

The V and J genes are TRBV5-6 and TRBJ2-3; 8 bases map to TRBD2. J lost 3 bases, V lost 5 bases, and 5 bases had no gene match. In germline, CDR1 is SGHDT, CDR2 YYEEEE. The CDR3 totals 14 residues. The DNA for the CDR3 is TGTGCCAGCAGGGGGAGCGGGAGAACAGATACGCAGTATTTT. This gives the protein CASRGSGRTDTQYF.

The V and J genes are TRBV2 and TRBJ1-2, with unresolved D. Germline V gene lookup returns CDR1 SNHLY and CDR2 FYNNEI. Deletions cut 7 bases from V and 2 bases from J, with 14 bases between. The CDR3 is 14 residues long. As DNA, the CDR3 is TGTGCCAGCACCGAAGGAAGGAGGAACTATGGCTACACCTTC. The encoded protein is CASTEGRRNYGYTF.

For the CDR3, the DNA is TGTGCCAGCAGCCCTGGGACAGGGAGGGGCTACACCTTC. This codes for CASSPGTGRGYTF. V is TRBV7-9 and J is TRBJ1-2, with 9 bases fitting TRBD1. The CDR3 runs 13 residues. Germline-derived CDR1 and CDR2 are SEHNR and FQNEAQ (reference sequence). J was trimmed by 8 bases and V by 5 bases; bases with no gene match: 6.

CDR3 coding DNA: TGTGCCAGCAGCCTTACTAGCGGGAGCCGGGAGACCCAGTACTTC. It yields the protein CASSLTSGSRETQYF. The chain employs TRBV5-4 and TRBJ2-5; the match to TRBD2 covers 11 bases. With 4 bases clipped from V and 5 bases from J, the junction kept 7 bases outside the gene matches. Germline V CDR1 and CDR2: SGHNT, YYREEE (reference sequence). The CDR3 sequence is 15 residues long.